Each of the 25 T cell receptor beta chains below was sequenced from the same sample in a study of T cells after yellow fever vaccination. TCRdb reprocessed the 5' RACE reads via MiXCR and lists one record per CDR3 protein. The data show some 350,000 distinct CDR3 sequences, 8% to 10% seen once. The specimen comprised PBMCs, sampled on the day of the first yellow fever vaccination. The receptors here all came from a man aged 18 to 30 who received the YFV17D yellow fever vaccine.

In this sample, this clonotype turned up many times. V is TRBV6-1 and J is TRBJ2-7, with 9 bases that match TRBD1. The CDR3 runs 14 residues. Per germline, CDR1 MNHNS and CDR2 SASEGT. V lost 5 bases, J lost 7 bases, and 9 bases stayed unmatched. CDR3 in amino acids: CASSRQDRGREQYV. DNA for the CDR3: TGTGCCAGCAGTCGTCAGGACAGGGGACGGGAGCAGTACGTC.

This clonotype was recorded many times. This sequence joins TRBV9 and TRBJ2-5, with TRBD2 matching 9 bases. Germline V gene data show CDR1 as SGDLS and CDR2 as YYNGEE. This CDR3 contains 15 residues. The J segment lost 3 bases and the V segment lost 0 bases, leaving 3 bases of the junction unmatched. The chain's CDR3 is CASSVGTSDKETQYF. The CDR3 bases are TGTGCCAGCAGCGTAGGGACTAGCGATAAAGAGACCCAGTACTTC.

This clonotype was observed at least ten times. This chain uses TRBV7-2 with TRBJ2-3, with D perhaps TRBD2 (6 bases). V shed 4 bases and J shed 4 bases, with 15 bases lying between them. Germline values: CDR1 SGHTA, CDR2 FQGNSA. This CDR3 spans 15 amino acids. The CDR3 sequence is CASSYIYSGSDTQYF. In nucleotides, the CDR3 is TGTGCCAGCAGCTACATATATAGCGGATCAGATACGCAGTATTTT.

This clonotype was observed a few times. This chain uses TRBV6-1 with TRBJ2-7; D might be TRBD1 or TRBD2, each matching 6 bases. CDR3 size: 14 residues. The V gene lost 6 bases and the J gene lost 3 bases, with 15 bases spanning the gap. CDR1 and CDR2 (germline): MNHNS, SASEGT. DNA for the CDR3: TGTGCCAGCAGGCCTGGGGGGCGCGGCTACGAGCAGTACTTC. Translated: CASRPGGRGYEQYF.

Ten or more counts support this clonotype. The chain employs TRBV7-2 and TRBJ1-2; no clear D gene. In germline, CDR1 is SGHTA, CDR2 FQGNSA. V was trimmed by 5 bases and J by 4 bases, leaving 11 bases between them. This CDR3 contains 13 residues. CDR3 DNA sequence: TGTGCCAGCAGCACAACAGTCTCCTATGGCTACACCTTC. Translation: CASSTTVSYGYTF. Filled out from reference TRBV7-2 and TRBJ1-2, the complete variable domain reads GAGVSQSPSNKVTEKGKDVELRCDPISGHTALYWYRQSLGQGLEFLIYFQGNSAPDKSGLPSDRFSAERTGGSVSTLTIQRTQQEDSAVYLCASSTTVSYGYTFGSGTRLTVV.

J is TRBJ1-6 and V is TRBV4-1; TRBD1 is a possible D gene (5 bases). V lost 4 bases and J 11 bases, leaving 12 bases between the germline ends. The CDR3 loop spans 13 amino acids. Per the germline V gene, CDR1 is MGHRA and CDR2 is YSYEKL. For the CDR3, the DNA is TGCGCCAGCAGCCCGCAGGGAAGAGCACCCCTCCACTTT. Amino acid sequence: CASSPQGRAPLHF.

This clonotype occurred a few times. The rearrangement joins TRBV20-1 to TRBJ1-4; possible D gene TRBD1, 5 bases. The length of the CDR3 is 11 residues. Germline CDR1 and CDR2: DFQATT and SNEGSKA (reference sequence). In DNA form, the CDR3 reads TGCGGGGGACTGCTAAATGAAAAACTGTTTTTT. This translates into CGGLLNEKLFF.

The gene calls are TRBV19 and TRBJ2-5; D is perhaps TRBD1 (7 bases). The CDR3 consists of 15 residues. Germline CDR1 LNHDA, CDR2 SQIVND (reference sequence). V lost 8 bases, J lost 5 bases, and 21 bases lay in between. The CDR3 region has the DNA TGTGCCAGTCAATCCTACAGGGGAGGATGGGAGACCCAGTACTTC. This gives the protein CASQSYRGGWETQYF.

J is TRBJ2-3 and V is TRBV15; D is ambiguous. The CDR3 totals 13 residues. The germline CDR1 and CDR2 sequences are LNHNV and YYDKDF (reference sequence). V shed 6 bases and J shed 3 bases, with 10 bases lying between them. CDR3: CATRYPRTDTQYF. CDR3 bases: TGTGCCACCAGATATCCTCGAACAGATACGCAGTATTTT.

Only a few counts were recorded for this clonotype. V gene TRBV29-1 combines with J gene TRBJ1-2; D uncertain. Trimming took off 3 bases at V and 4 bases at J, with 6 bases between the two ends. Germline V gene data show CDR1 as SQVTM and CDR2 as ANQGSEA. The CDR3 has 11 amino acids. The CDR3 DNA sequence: TGCAGCGTTGACAGCGGCTATGGCTACACCTTC. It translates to CSVDSGYGYTF.

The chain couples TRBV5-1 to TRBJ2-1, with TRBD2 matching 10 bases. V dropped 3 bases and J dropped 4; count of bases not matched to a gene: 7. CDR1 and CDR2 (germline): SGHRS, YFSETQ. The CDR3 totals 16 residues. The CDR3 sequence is CASSSSLAGVYNEQFF. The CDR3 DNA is TGCGCCAGCAGCTCCTCCCTAGCGGGGGTATACAATGAGCAGTTCTTC.

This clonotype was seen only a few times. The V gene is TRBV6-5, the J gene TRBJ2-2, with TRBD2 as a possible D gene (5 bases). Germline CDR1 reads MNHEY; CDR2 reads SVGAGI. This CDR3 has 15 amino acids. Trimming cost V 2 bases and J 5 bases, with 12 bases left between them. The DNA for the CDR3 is TGTGCCAGCAGTTACCTGGGGAGTGGGACCGGGGAGCTGTTTTTT. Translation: CASSYLGSGTGELFF.

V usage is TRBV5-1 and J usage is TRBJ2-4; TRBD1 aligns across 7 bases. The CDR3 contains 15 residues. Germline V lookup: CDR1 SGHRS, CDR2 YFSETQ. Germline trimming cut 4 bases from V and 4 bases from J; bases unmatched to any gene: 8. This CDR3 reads CASSPWGTEKNIQYF. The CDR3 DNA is TGCGCCAGCAGCCCCTGGGGGACAGAGAAAAACATTCAGTACTTC.

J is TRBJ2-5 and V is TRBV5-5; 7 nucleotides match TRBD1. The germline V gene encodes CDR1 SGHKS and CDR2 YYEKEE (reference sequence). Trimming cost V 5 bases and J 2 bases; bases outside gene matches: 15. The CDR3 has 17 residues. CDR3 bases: TGTGCCAGCAGTCTTAGGACGAGACAGGGCAGGCAAGAGACCCAGTACTTC. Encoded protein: CASSLRTRQGRQETQYF.

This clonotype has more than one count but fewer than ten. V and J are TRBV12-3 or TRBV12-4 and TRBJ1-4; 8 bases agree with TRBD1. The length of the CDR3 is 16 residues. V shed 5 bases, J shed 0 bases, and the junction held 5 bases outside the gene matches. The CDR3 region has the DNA TGTGCCAGCAGTCGTCAGGGGGCGGCAACTAATGAAAAACTGTTTTTT. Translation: CASSRQGAATNEKLFF.

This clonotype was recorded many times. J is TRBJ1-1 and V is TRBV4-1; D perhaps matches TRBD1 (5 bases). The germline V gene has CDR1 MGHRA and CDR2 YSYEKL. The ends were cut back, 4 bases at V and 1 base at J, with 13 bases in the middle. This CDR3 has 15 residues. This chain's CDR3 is CASSLMAQENTEAFF. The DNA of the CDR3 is TGCGCCAGCAGCCTTATGGCACAGGAGAACACTGAAGCTTTCTTT.

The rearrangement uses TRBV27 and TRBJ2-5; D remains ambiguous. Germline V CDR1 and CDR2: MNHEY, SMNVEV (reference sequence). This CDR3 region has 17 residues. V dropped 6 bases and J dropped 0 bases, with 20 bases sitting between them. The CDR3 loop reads CASRPNSSPRYQETQYF. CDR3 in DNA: TGTGCCAGCAGGCCGAACAGCTCCCCCCGTTACCAAGAGACCCAGTACTTC.

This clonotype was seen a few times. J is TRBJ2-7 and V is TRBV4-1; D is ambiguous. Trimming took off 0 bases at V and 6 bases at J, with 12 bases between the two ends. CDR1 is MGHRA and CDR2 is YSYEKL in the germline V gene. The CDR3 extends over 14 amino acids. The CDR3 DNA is TGCGCCAGCAGCCAAGATTTTCGGTCTGCCGAGCAGTACGTC. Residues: CASSQDFRSAEQYV.

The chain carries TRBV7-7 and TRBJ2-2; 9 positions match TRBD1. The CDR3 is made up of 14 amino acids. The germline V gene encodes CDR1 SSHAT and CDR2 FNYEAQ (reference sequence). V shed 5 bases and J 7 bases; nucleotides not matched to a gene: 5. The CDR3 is CASSPGTGIGELFF. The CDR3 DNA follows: TGTGCCAGCAGCCCCGGGACAGGGATCGGGGAGCTGTTTTTT.

As DNA, the CDR3 is TGTGCCAGCAGCTTGAACCCCGGACAGGTCAACTATGGCTACACCTTC. Translation gives CASSLNPGQVNYGYTF. The chain has TRBV7-9 and TRBJ1-2; 7 bases are a match to TRBD1. V lost 3 bases, J lost 2 bases, and 9 bases stayed unmatched. CDR3 length: 16 amino acids. Germline assignment: CDR1 SEHNR and CDR2 FQNEAQ (reference sequence).

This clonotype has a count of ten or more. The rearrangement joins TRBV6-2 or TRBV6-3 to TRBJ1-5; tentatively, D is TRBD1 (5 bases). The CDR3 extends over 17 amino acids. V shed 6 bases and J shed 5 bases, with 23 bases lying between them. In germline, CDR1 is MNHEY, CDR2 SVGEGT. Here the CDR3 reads CASSPIPTRGVYQPQHF. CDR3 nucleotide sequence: TGTGCCAGCAGCCCAATCCCGACTCGGGGGGTTTATCAGCCCCAGCATTTT.

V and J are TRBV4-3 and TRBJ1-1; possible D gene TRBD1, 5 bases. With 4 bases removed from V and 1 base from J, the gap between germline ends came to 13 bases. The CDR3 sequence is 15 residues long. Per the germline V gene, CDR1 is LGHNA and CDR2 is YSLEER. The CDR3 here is CASSPSQDRNTEAFF. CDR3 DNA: TGCGCCAGCAGCCCCTCCCAAGACAGGAACACTGAAGCTTTCTTT.

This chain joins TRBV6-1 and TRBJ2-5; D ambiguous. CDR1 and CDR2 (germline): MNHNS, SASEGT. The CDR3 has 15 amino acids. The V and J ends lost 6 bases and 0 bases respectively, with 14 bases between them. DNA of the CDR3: TGTGCCAGCAGCCCGGTTAGGGTGAACCAAGAGACCCAGTACTTC. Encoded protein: CASSPVRVNQETQYF.

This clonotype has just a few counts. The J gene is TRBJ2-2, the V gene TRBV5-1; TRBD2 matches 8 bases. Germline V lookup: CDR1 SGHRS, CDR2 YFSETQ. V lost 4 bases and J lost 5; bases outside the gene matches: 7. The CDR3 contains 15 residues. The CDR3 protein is CASSLHGGATGELFF. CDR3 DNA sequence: TGCGCCAGCAGCCTACACGGGGGGGCTACCGGGGAGCTGTTTTTT.

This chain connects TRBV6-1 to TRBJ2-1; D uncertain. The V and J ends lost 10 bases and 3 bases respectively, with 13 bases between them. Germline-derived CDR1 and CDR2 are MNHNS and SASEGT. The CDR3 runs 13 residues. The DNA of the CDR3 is TGTGCCACTTCGATCGCTCGCTACAATGAGCAGTTCTTC. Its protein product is CATSIARYNEQFF.